This T cell receptor (beta chain) was identified in a study of T cells expressing NK-cell markers. General study results and limits: It was still unclear whether expanded NKG2C+ T cell clones were HCMV specific. About six donors carried dominant NKG2C+ clonotypes that made up roughly 1.0-7.0% of their CD8+ T cells.

The CDR3 runs 16 residues. CDR1 is SGHRS and CDR2 is YFSETQ in the germline V gene. In the case of this clonotype: Its target is unknown.

TCRdb reanalyzed the 5' RACE reads and collapses them to one entry per CDR3 protein, without DNA. This sample lists roughly 160,000 distinct CDR3 sequences; its ten largest clones have less than 20%. The TCR sequence derives from a woman aged 18 to 69 in good health. The V call is TRBV5-1, the J call TRBJ1-2. What was sequenced was blood T cells: a sorted CD56 or NKG2C T cell subset, CD4+ or CD8+ T cells, or bulk PBMC T cells (not recorded which). The CDR3 protein is CASSLEGQGFSYGYTF.